The rows below give T cell receptor beta chains drawn from one sample of a study of blood T cell repertoires in COVID-19. The repertoire was sequenced with immunoSEQ multiplex PCR; TCRdb's copy has only in-frame clones and lacks some. Of roughly 110,000 clones in the sample, roughly 76% were seen once. The sample consisted of peripheral blood. These receptors originate from a human donor in a cohort sampled during active COVID-19. Each CDR3 is given with its conserved first and last residue. The order of the fields is J gene, D gene, V gene, clone size, CDR3 DNA, CDR3 protein. A D gene is named only where the DNA matches it firmly. Only part of the rows carry a size: once, few, many, or a class if the clone is expanded.

TRBJ2-7 | TRBD1 | TRBV6-5 | NA | TGTGCCAGCAGTTACTCGGGACAGTCCTACGAGCAGTACTTC | CASSYSGQSYEQYF
TRBJ2-5 | NA | TRBV10-3 | NA | TGTGCCACCATCCGGGACAACAACCTAGGAGAGACCCAGTACTTC | CATIRDNNLGETQYF
TRBJ1-2 | NA | TRBV30 | NA | TGTGCCTGGGGACAGACTAACTATGGCTACACCTTC | CAWGQTNYGYTF
TRBJ2-4 | TRBD2 | TRBV15 | few | TGTGCCACCAGCAGAGATGGGGCGGGAGGGAAAAACATTCAGTACTTC | CATSRDGAGGKNIQYF
TRBJ2-2 | NA | TRBV4-1 | NA | TGCGCCAGCAGCCAGACGACCGATCGGGGGTACACCGGGGAGCTGTTTTTT | CASSQTTDRGYTGELFF
TRBJ1-5 | TRBD1 | TRBV7-3 | NA | TGTGCCAGCAGCTTTACCGAGCGGGGGAGACAGGGTTGG | CASSFTERGRQGW
TRBJ2-1 | NA | TRBV4-1 | few | TGCGCCAGCAGCCAAGTCGGGGGTGGTCTATCCTACAATGAGCAGTTCTTC | CASSQVGGGLSYNEQFF
TRBJ1-4 | TRBD1 | TRBV7-9 | NA | TGTGCCATTCGCCAGGGGGCCACTAATGAAAAACTGTTTTTT | CAIRQGATNEKLFF
TRBJ1-3 | NA | TRBV15 | NA | TGTGCCACCAGCAGGGAGGGGAGCTCTGGAAACACCATATATTTT | CATSREGSSGNTIYF
TRBJ1-1 | NA | TRBV5-1 | NA | TGCGCCAGCAGCACCGGGAGTTCTAGACCGGACACTGAAGCTTTCTTT | CASSTGSSRPDTEAFF
TRBJ1-1 | TRBD1 | TRBV6-2/TRBV6-3 | NA | TGTGCCAGCAGCCGAATGACAGGGGGGAACACTGAAGCTTTCTTT | CASSRMTGGNTEAFF